These 4 T cell receptor beta chains were all obtained from the same sample, sequenced in a study of spatial heterogeneity in lung cancer. General study results and limits: Counts of expanded alpha and beta TCRs within tumors tracked the tumor nonsynonymous mutation count.

The sample's time point: sample taken at primary tumor resection. TCRdb fed the 5' RACE reads into MiXCR, producing one record per CDR3 protein. The sample lists 12,000 or so distinct CDR3 sequences, 5.1% occurring once. Their recognized antigens are unknown. Sample: lung tumor tissue, taken at surgery. The receptors shown here come from a male donor with early-stage non-small cell lung cancer.

This clonotype was detected many times. The rearrangement joins TRBV28 to TRBJ1-2, with a tentative D call TRBD1 (5 bases). The germline V gene encodes CDR1 MDHEN and CDR2 SYDVKM. The CDR3 runs 14 residues. V lost 8 bases to trimming and J lost 5 bases, with 18 bases between them. CDR3 in amino acids: CASGYRGTDYGYTF. CDR3 nucleotide sequence: TGTGCCAGCGGGTACAGAGGGACTGATTATGGCTACACCTTC.

This clonotype was seen repeatedly, ten times or more. The V and J genes are TRBV7-2 and TRBJ1-5, with unresolved D. This CDR3 is built from 12 residues. The germline CDR1 and CDR2 sequences are SGHTA and FQGNSA. The V gene lost 3 bases and the J gene lost 4 bases, with 4 bases spanning the gap. CDR3 coding DNA: TGTGCCAGCAGCTTCTCGAATCAGCCCCAGCATTTT. It codes for CASSFSNQPQHF.

This clonotype occurred many times. This chain connects TRBV18 to TRBJ2-5; D call uncertain. The CDR3 extends over 16 amino acids. The V end lost 4 bases, the J end lost 0 bases, and 15 bases lay between the germline ends. The germline CDR1 and CDR2 sequences are KGHSH and LQKENI. The CDR3 sequence is CASSLGSLTHQETQYF. The DNA of the CDR3 is TGTGCCAGCTCACTTGGGTCACTCACTCACCAAGAGACCCAGTACTTC. Filled out from reference TRBV18 and TRBJ2-5, the complete variable domain reads NAGVMQNPRHLVRRRGQEARLRCSPMKGHSHVYWYRQLPEEGLKFMVYLQKENIIDESGMPKERFSAEFPKEGPSILRIQQVVRGDSAAYFCASSLGSLTHQETQYFGPGTRLLVL.

In its sample, this clonotype was seen many times. The chain has TRBV29-1 and TRBJ2-3; D is unclear. This CDR3 region has 14 residues. CDR1 and CDR2 from the germline V gene are SQVTM and ANQGSEA. Trimming stripped 1 base from V and 5 bases from J, with 13 bases between. CDR3 DNA sequence: TGCAGCGTTGAAGTCCCCCTCTTCGGAGATACGCAGTATTTT. Translated, it gives CSVEVPLFGDTQYF.